The next 8 T cell receptor beta chains were all read from a single sample in a study of cytomegalovirus exposure and HLA in healthy donors. Produced via immunoSEQ multiplex PCR; TCRdb's table is partial and in-frame only. Among roughly 130,000 clones listed, over 80% were seen once. Material for sequencing was PBMCs. These receptors all stem from a woman aged 25 to 39 in good health and CMV-seropositive.

The chain links TRBV7-2 to TRBJ1-6; the D gene is possibly TRBD1 (5 bases). Looked up from germline, CDR1 is SGHTA and CDR2 is FQGNSA. V was cut by 2 bases and J by 9 bases, with 17 bases left in between. This CDR3 has 16 amino acids. The DNA of the CDR3 is TGTGCCAGCAGCTTACGGTTTCTCCCGGGGGGTTCACCCCTCCACTTT. Translation: CASSLRFLPGGSPLHF. Based on the CDR3 plus reference TRBV7-2 and TRBJ1-6, the full variable domain is GAGVSQSPSNKVTEKGKDVELRCDPISGHTALYWYRQSLGQGLEFLIYFQGNSAPDKSGLPSDRFSAERTGGSVSTLTIQRTQQEDSAVYLCASSLRFLPGGSPLHFGNGTRLTVT.

The rearrangement joins TRBV29-1 to TRBJ2-5, with 8 bases aligning to TRBD2. V lost 7 bases to trimming and J lost 4 bases; unmatched junction nucleotides: 11. Germline CDR1 and CDR2: SQVTM and ANQGSEA. The CDR3 sequence is 14 residues long. CDR3 sequence: CSASRAGGSETQYF. Here the CDR3 DNA reads TGCAGCGCCTCGAGGGCGGGAGGATCAGAGACCCAGTACTTC. The entire variable domain, with the rest obtained from reference TRBV29-1 and TRBJ2-5, is as follows: SAVISQKPSRDICQRGTSLTIQCQVDSQVTMMFWYRQQPGQSLTLIATANQGSEATYESGFVIDKFPISRPNLTFSTLTVSNMSPEDSSIYLCSASRAGGSETQYFGPGTRLLVL.

The V call is TRBV9, the J call TRBJ2-7, with D perhaps matching TRBD1 (6 bases). Deletions cut 0 bases from V and 5 bases from J, with 12 bases between. The CDR3 runs 14 residues. Germline V gene data show CDR1 as SGDLS and CDR2 as YYNGEE. The CDR3 region is CASSVGGGRDEQYF. CDR3 DNA: TGTGCCAGCAGCGTAGGTGGGGGCAGGGACGAGCAGTACTTC.

The chain carries TRBV7-8 and TRBJ2-5; tentatively, D is TRBD2 (6 bases). This CDR3 is 16 amino acids long. Germline V gene data show CDR1 as SGHVS and CDR2 as FQNEAQ. V dropped 7 bases and J dropped 0 bases, with 18 bases sitting between them. The CDR3 reads CASTPRGGTYQETQYF. The CDR3, as DNA: TGTGCCAGCACCCCGAGAGGAGGGACGTACCAAGAGACCCAGTACTTC.

The chain couples TRBV11-2 to TRBJ2-7; 10 bases map to TRBD2. Germline V gene data show CDR1 as SGHAT and CDR2 as FQNNGV. The CDR3 spans 15 residues. V lost 1 base to trimming and J lost 8 bases; unmatched junction nucleotides: 8. Here the CDR3 DNA reads TGTGCCAGCAGCTTAGGCGGGAGGACTAGCGGAAAGCAGTACTTC. It translates to CASSLGGRTSGKQYF. Supplemented by reference TRBV11-2 and TRBJ2-7, the full variable domain reads EAGVAQSPRYKIIEKRQSVAFWCNPISGHATLYWYQQILGQGPKLLIQFQNNGVVDDSQLPKDRFSAERLKGVDSTLKIQPAKLEDSAVYLCASSLGGRTSGKQYFGPGTRLTVT.

The chain uses TRBV7-9 and TRBJ2-5; the D is unclear. Trimming took off 4 bases at V and 5 bases at J, with 5 bases between the two ends. CDR1 and CDR2 (germline): SEHNR, FQNEAQ (reference sequence). This CDR3 is 11 amino acids long. Here the CDR3 DNA reads TGTGCCAGCAGCTCCGCGGAGACCCAGTACTTC. It translates to CASSSAETQYF.

The CDR3 spells CASSLSTSGVNEQFF. The CDR3 DNA is TGCGCCAGCAGCTTGTCGACTAGCGGGGTCAATGAGCAGTTCTTC. V gene TRBV5-1 combines with J gene TRBJ2-1; 11 positions match TRBD2. The V gene's germline CDR1 is SGHRS and CDR2 YFSETQ. V dropped 1 base and J dropped 6; count of bases not matched to a gene: 3. The CDR3 has 15 residues.

V and J are TRBV28 and TRBJ2-5; TRBD2 matches 8 bases. The ends lost 7 bases at V and 5 bases at J; junction bases unmatched: 15. The CDR3 totals 16 residues. The germline V gene has CDR1 MDHEN and CDR2 SYDVKM. The CDR3 spells CASTSWGSGRGETQYF. As DNA, the CDR3 is TGTGCCAGCACCTCATGGGGGAGCGGGAGAGGGGAGACCCAGTACTTC.